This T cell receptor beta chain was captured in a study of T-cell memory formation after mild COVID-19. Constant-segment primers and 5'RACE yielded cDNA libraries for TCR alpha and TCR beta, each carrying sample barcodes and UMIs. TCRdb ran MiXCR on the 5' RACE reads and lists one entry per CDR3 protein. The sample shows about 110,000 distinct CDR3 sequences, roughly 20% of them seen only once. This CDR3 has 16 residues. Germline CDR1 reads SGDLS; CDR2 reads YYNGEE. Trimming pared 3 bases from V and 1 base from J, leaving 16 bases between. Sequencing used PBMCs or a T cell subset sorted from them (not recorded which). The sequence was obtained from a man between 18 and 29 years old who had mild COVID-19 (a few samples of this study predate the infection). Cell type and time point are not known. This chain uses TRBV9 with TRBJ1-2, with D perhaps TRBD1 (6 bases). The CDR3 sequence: CASSEHGQGGNYGYTF. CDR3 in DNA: TGTGCCAGCAGCGAACACGGACAAGGGGGTAACTATGGCTACACCTTC.